The 21 T cell receptor beta chains below come from one sample, sequenced in a study of T cell repertoires in cytomegalovirus infection. Their antigen targets remain unknown. TCRdb re-analysed the reads in MiXCR, keeping a single row per CDR3 protein. Of around 770,000 distinct CDR3 sequences listed, about 27% are singletons. The specimen comprised cultured CD8+ T cells from PBMCs, sampled from culture after CMV antigen stimulation. These TCRs come from a human donor in good health (CMV status not recorded). Some clones in this sample may be carry-over from other donors' samples.

The chain uses TRBV9 and TRBJ2-1, with 7 bases lining up with TRBD1. J lost 5 bases, V lost 0 bases, and 5 bases had no gene match. The CDR3 is 15 amino acids. Germline V gives CDR1 SGDLS, CDR2 YYNGEE. The CDR3 region is CASSVGSGGHNEQFF. In DNA form, the CDR3 reads TGTGCCAGCAGCGTAGGATCAGGGGGTCACAATGAGCAGTTCTTC.

This clonotype was observed a handful of times. The rearrangement uses TRBV12-3 or TRBV12-4 and TRBJ2-3, with 8 bases lining up with TRBD2. The length of the CDR3 is 14 residues. V lost 6 bases, J lost 5 bases, and 7 bases stayed unmatched. The CDR3 reads CASRIRGGVDTQYF. DNA for the CDR3: TGTGCCAGCAGGATTCGGGGGGGCGTAGATACGCAGTATTTT.

The CDR3 is CASSSTETNEQFF. The DNA for the CDR3 is TGTGCCAGCAGTTCCACGGAGACCAATGAGCAGTTCTTC. This chain connects TRBV12-3 or TRBV12-4 to TRBJ2-1; D unclear. The CDR3 is 13 residues long. V shed 4 bases and J shed 6 bases, with 10 bases lying between them.

This clonotype was counted only a few times. The chain links TRBV7-9 to TRBJ1-5, with D possibly matching TRBD1 (6 bases). The germline CDR1 and CDR2 sequences are SEHNR and FQNEAQ (reference sequence). CDR3 length equals 15 residues. V gave up 4 bases and J gave up 6 bases, with 16 bases separating them. The CDR3 protein is CASSSLGGGPQPQHF. In DNA form, the CDR3 reads TGTGCCAGCAGCTCACTGGGGGGGGGGCCTCAGCCCCAGCATTTT.

V is TRBV24-1 and J is TRBJ2-3, with D unclear. In germline, CDR1 is KGHDR, CDR2 SFDVKD. There are 17 residues in the CDR3. Trimming removed 5 bases from V and 0 bases from J, with 17 bases in between. The CDR3 bases are TGTGCCACCAGTGTGGAACCTTCCTCTTCTAGCACAGATACGCAGTATTTT. Protein sequence: CATSVEPSSSSTDTQYF.

The gene calls are TRBV6-1 and TRBJ2-1, with 9 bases matching TRBD1. The CDR3 sequence is 14 residues long. Germline V gives CDR1 MNHNS, CDR2 SASEGT. V was clipped by 7 bases and J by 3 bases; unmatched bases: 4. The CDR3 reads CASTADRGYNEQFF. DNA for the CDR3: TGTGCCAGCACCGCGGACAGGGGCTACAATGAGCAGTTCTTC.

This clonotype was observed at least ten times. This chain connects TRBV14 to TRBJ1-1, with D tentatively TRBD1 (5 bases). The CDR3 extends over 14 amino acids. With 5 bases removed from V and 1 base from J, the gap between germline ends came to 11 bases. Germline loops: CDR1 SGHDN, CDR2 FVKESK. The chain's CDR3 is CASSYTGGNTEAFF. In nucleotides, the CDR3 is TGTGCCAGCAGCTATACAGGAGGGAACACTGAAGCTTTCTTT.

The rearrangement uses TRBV27 and TRBJ1-3; perhaps TRBD1 as D (5 bases). Trimming pared 6 bases from V and 2 bases from J, leaving 17 bases between. Germline V gene lookup returns CDR1 MNHEY and CDR2 SMNVEV (reference sequence). This CDR3 region has 16 residues. CDR3 loop: CASSMAGGSPGNTIYF. The CDR3 DNA is TGTGCCAGCAGCATGGCGGGGGGTAGTCCTGGAAACACCATATATTTT.

This clonotype was observed a handful of times. The gene calls are TRBV27 and TRBJ2-7; tentative D call: TRBD2 (6 bases). The CDR3 is 13 residues long. V lost 3 bases and J 6 bases, leaving 12 bases between the germline ends. In germline, CDR1 is MNHEY, CDR2 SMNVEV (reference sequence). The CDR3 DNA sequence: TGTGCCAGCAGTTTTTCGCGGGACTCCGAGCAGTACTTC. This codes for CASSFSRDSEQYF.

The rearrangement joins TRBV12-3 or TRBV12-4 to TRBJ1-1, with D possibly matching TRBD1 (6 bases). The CDR3 consists of 14 residues. The germline V and J ends were trimmed by 1 base and 4 bases, with 10 bases remaining between them. For the CDR3, the DNA is TGTGCCAGCAGTTTAGTACAGGGCGTCACTGAAGCTTTCTTT. It yields the protein CASSLVQGVTEAFF.

The gene calls are TRBV12-3 or TRBV12-4 and TRBJ2-5; maybe TRBD2 (6 bases). V lost 4 bases to trimming and J lost 0 bases, with 9 bases between them. The CDR3 spans 14 residues. CDR3 in amino acids: CASSWPGDQETQYF. Written as DNA, the CDR3 is TGTGCCAGCAGTTGGCCGGGGGACCAAGAGACCCAGTACTTC.

The rearrangement uses TRBV12-3 or TRBV12-4 and TRBJ2-5; 10 bases match TRBD1. Germline trimming cut 3 bases from V and 3 bases from J; bases unmatched to any gene: 4. This CDR3 has 15 residues. The DNA for the CDR3 is TGTGCCAGCAGTTTGACAGGGGGCCTGAAAGAGACCCAGTACTTC. As protein: CASSLTGGLKETQYF.

The genes are TRBV7-6 and TRBJ1-6; the D is unclear. Trimming cost V 1 base and J 4 bases, with 8 bases left between them. The CDR3 length is 15 residues. The germline CDR1 and CDR2 sequences are SGHVS and FNYEAQ. CDR3: CASSLDTSYNSPLHF. The CDR3 coding sequence is TGTGCCAGCAGCTTAGATACCTCATATAATTCACCCCTCCACTTT.

The chain is built from TRBV4-1 and TRBJ2-7, with TRBD1 matching 9 bases. The CDR3 loop spans 16 amino acids. Germline lookup yields CDR1 MGHRA and CDR2 YSYEKL. V shed 4 bases and J 0 bases; nucleotides not matched to a gene: 7. The CDR3 here is CASSPGQGEVSYEQYF. CDR3 bases: TGCGCCAGCAGCCCGGGACAGGGTGAGGTCTCCTACGAGCAGTACTTC.

The chain has TRBV4-3 and TRBJ2-2, with 8 bases that match TRBD1. Germline V gives CDR1 LGHNA, CDR2 YSLEER. The V gene end was trimmed by 3 bases and the J gene end by 3 bases; junction bases not matched to a gene: 6. The CDR3 consists of 16 residues. The CDR3 here is CASSHPTGDDTGELFF. Written as DNA, the CDR3 is TGCGCCAGCAGCCACCCGACAGGGGACGACACCGGGGAGCTGTTTTTT.

This chain links TRBV6-6 with TRBJ1-1, with TRBD1 matching over 9 bases. V was pared by 2 bases and J by 3 bases, with 10 bases of the junction left unmatched. The V gene's germline CDR1 is MNHNY and CDR2 SVGAGI (reference sequence). The CDR3 covers 17 residues. CDR3 bases: TGTGCCAGCAGTTACCCGAGGGGACAGGGTTTGGACACTGAAGCTTTCTTT. Residues: CASSYPRGQGLDTEAFF.

The J gene is TRBJ2-6, the V gene TRBV6-5; D is uncertain. Germline assignment: CDR1 MNHEY and CDR2 SVGAGI. CDR3 length: 17 residues. V lost 0 bases, J lost 0 bases, and 9 bases lay in between. Here the CDR3 DNA reads TGTGCCAGCAGTTACTCGGCAGGTTACTCTGGGGCCAACGTCCTGACTTTC. Protein product: CASSYSAGYSGANVLTF.

This chain joins TRBV27 and TRBJ2-7; 12 nucleotides align to TRBD1. J lost 3 bases, V lost 5 bases, and 5 bases had no gene match. Germline V lookup: CDR1 MNHEY, CDR2 SMNVEV (reference sequence). CDR3 size: 15 residues. The CDR3 loop is CASSRGTGGYYEQYV. In DNA form, the CDR3 reads TGTGCCAGCAGTCGAGGGACAGGGGGCTACTACGAGCAGTACGTC.

The chain combines TRBV10-3 with TRBJ2-1; 7 nucleotides align to TRBD2. This CDR3 region has 15 residues. Trimming at V came to 2 bases and at J to 0 bases, leaving 1 base not matched to a gene. Germline V gene sequence: CDR1 ENHRY, CDR2 SYGVKD. The CDR3 loop is CAISEGGDSYNEQFF. For the CDR3, the DNA is TGTGCCATCAGTGAGGGGGGGGACTCCTACAATGAGCAGTTCTTC.

This clonotype has only a few counts. The CDR3 nucleotides are TGTGCCAGCAGTTACCACCCTAGCGGGGGACCCACAGATACGCAGTATTTT. It encodes CASSYHPSGGPTDTQYF. The chain has TRBV6-6 and TRBJ2-3; 10 bases are a match to TRBD2. The CDR3 consists of 17 residues. With 2 bases clipped from V and 2 bases from J, the junction kept 7 bases outside the gene matches. The germline V gene encodes CDR1 MNHNY and CDR2 SVGAGI (reference sequence).

This clonotype appeared a few times. This chain connects TRBV12-3 or TRBV12-4 to TRBJ2-1; 10 bases map to TRBD2. This CDR3 is built from 16 residues. V dropped 5 bases and J dropped 2; count of bases not matched to a gene: 6. As DNA, the CDR3 is TGTGCCAGCAGTACCGTAAGCGGGGGGGCCTACAATGAGCAGTTCTTC. Residues: CASSTVSGGAYNEQFF.